This T cell receptor (beta chain) was found in a study of OX40 agonist ivuxolimab in advanced cancers. Study background: The study reported partial responses in three patients: one hepatocellular carcinoma, two cutaneous melanoma.

Germline CDR1 and CDR2: SGHTA and FQGTGA. The V segment lost 4 bases and the J segment 6 bases; nucleotides outside the gene matches: 1. The CDR3 length is 12 residues. Measured with immunoSEQ multiplex PCR; TCRdb has only the in-frame clones, and not every one. This table has some 64,000 clones, approximately 77% appearing once. The chain carries TRBV7-3 and TRBJ2-3; 7 bases match TRBD2. The sample in question was CD4+ or CD8+ T cells sorted from blood, obtained in a trial of the OX40 agonist ivuxolimab. The TCR comes from an adult with an advanced solid tumor such as melanoma, head and neck, liver or kidney cancer. The CDR3 is CASSSGGDTQYF. The CDR3 nucleotides read TGTGCCAGCAGCTCCGGGGGGGATACGCAGTATTTT.